These 19 T cell receptor beta chains originate from one sample sequenced in a study of T cells in localized non-small cell lung cancer. Libraries were prepared by immunoSEQ multiplex PCR; TCRdb keeps only in-frame clonotypes and omits some of them. The sample lists some 21,000 clones; just over 90% were seen once. Sequences were derived from peripheral blood, sampled before any cancer treatment. The receptors come from a male donor older than 55 with stage I squamous cell lung carcinoma.

J is TRBJ1-1 and V is TRBV5-1; 9 bases agree with TRBD1. Unmatched junction bases numbered 13, after V lost 4 bases and J lost 9 bases. Germline V CDR1 and CDR2: SGHRS, YFSETQ. This CDR3 is built from 15 residues. CDR3 residues: CASSRLPGQGEQAFF. The DNA for the CDR3 is TGCGCCAGCAGCCGGTTGCCGGGACAGGGCGAACAAGCTTTCTTT.

The genes are TRBV7-2 and TRBJ1-1; 7 nucleotides align to TRBD1. The V and J ends lost 2 bases and 2 bases, in that order; junction bases with no gene match: 5. Looked up from germline, CDR1 is SGHTA and CDR2 is FQGNSA. The CDR3 runs 15 residues. The CDR3 loop reads CASSLTRGGNTEAFF. In DNA form, the CDR3 reads TGTGCCAGCAGCTTAACACGAGGGGGCAACACTGAAGCTTTCTTT.

The rearrangement joins TRBV19 to TRBJ2-1; D may correspond to TRBD1 or TRBD2 (6 bases each). The CDR3 contains 15 residues. V was shortened by 4 bases and J by 8 bases, with 18 bases between the two germline ends. Germline V CDR1 and CDR2: LNHDA, SQIVND (reference sequence). As DNA, the CDR3 is TGTGCCAGTAGTAGGGAGGAACAGGGAGGTCATGAGCAGTTCTTC. The encoded protein is CASSREEQGGHEQFF.

A remark on this clone: In the same sample, other DNA sequences code for this CDR3. The V and J genes are TRBV18 and TRBJ2-1, with D possibly being TRBD1 (6 bases). Germline lookup yields CDR1 KGHSH and CDR2 LQKENI. V was shortened by 2 bases and J by 4 bases, with 6 bases between the two germline ends. The CDR3 totals 13 residues. The CDR3 is CASSPGQYNEQFF. The DNA for the CDR3 is TGTGCCAGCTCACCAGGACAGTACAATGAGCAGTTCTTC. The whole variable domain, remainder taken from reference TRBV18 and TRBJ2-1, is NAGVMQNPRHLVRRRGQEARLRCSPMKGHSHVYWYRQLPEEGLKFMVYLQKENIIDESGMPKERFSAEFPKEGPSILRIQQVVRGDSAAYFCASSPGQYNEQFFGPGTRLTVL.

About this clone: This same CDR3 is encoded by further DNA sequences in the sample. The chain joins TRBV27 to TRBJ1-5; D gene unclear. V gave up 3 bases and J gave up 4 bases, with 4 bases separating them. Germline V CDR1 and CDR2: MNHEY, SMNVEV (reference sequence). This CDR3 is built from 12 residues. The DNA of the CDR3 is TGTGCCAGCAGTTTCCAGAATCAGCCCCAGCATTTT. Translated, it gives CASSFQNQPQHF.

The chain has TRBV5-1 and TRBJ2-7; 8 nucleotides align to TRBD1. Per germline, CDR1 SGHRS and CDR2 YFSETQ. The CDR3 is made up of 15 amino acids. Losses at the gene ends were 1 base for V and 5 bases for J; bases not matched to a gene: 8. Here the CDR3 DNA reads TGCGCCAGCAGCTTGAACCTCCAGGGGGCAAACGAGCAGTACTTC. This codes for CASSLNLQGANEQYF. Full variable domain (missing parts from reference TRBV5-1 and TRBJ2-7): KAGVTQTPRYLIKTRGQQVTLSCSPISGHRSVSWYQQTPGQGLQFLFEYFSETQRNKGNFPGRFSGRQFSNSRSEMNVSTLELGDSALYLCASSLNLQGANEQYFGPGTRLTVT.

The V gene is TRBV13, the J gene TRBJ1-1, with 7 bases identical to TRBD1. J lost 1 base, V lost 5 bases, and 7 bases had no gene match. The length of the CDR3 is 15 residues. CDR1 and CDR2 (germline): PRHDT, FYEKMQ (reference sequence). CDR3 sequence reads: CASSIWKGANTEAFF. CDR3 bases: TGTGCCAGCAGCATCTGGAAGGGGGCGAACACTGAAGCTTTCTTT.

The rearrangement links TRBV6-5 to TRBJ1-1; no definite D call. Trimming removed 2 bases from V and 6 bases from J, with 10 bases in between. Germline-derived CDR1 and CDR2 are MNHEY and SVGAGI. The CDR3 length is 13 residues. The CDR3 DNA reads as TGTGCCAGCAGTTACCCGGGCGGGGCTGAAGCTTTCTTT. Translating gives CASSYPGGAEAFF.

The table lists this clone with a count of one. This sequence joins TRBV6-5 and TRBJ2-5; weak D call: TRBD2 (6 bases). The germline V gene encodes CDR1 MNHEY and CDR2 SVGAGI. Between the trimmed V and J ends, which lost 4 bases and 5 bases, there was a span of 14 bases. This CDR3 is built from 14 residues. This CDR3 is CASSSWTEGETQYF. CDR3 DNA sequence: TGTGCCAGCAGTTCGTGGACGGAGGGGGAGACCCAGTACTTC.

The V call is TRBV5-1, the J call TRBJ2-1, with TRBD2 identical over 12 bases. With 1 base clipped from V and 0 bases from J, the junction kept 8 bases outside the gene matches. This CDR3 has 19 amino acids. Germline V gene data show CDR1 as SGHRS and CDR2 as YFSETQ. CDR3 region: CASSLPLAGGPGSYNEQFF. CDR3 coding DNA: TGCGCCAGCAGCTTGCCTCTAGCGGGAGGGCCCGGCTCCTACAATGAGCAGTTCTTC.

The chain joins TRBV7-9 to TRBJ2-5; 8 bases map to TRBD1. The V gene end was trimmed by 9 bases and the J gene end by 2 bases; junction bases not matched to a gene: 5. This CDR3 comprises 13 residues. From germline, CDR1 is SEHNR and CDR2 FQNEAQ (reference sequence). The CDR3 region is CASPRQGQETQYF. The CDR3 coding sequence is TGTGCCAGTCCCCGACAGGGGCAAGAGACCCAGTACTTC.

The chain has TRBV7-6 and TRBJ2-7; 7 nucleotides line up with TRBD1. The germline gives CDR1 SGHVS, CDR2 FNYEAQ. CDR3 length: 15 amino acids. Germline trimming cut 0 bases from V and 4 bases from J; bases unmatched to any gene: 6. This chain's CDR3 is CASSLAKGARYEQYF. CDR3 in DNA: TGTGCCAGCAGCTTAGCGAAGGGGGCGCGTTACGAGCAGTACTTC.

The chain uses TRBV6-1 and TRBJ1-3; 8 nucleotides line up with TRBD1. This CDR3 is 15 amino acids long. Germline trimming cut 4 bases from V and 8 bases from J; bases unmatched to any gene: 10. The germline gives CDR1 MNHNS, CDR2 SASEGT. CDR3 nucleotides: TGTGCCAGCAGTGGCCTACCAAACAGGGGGGACACCATATATTTT. Translation: CASSGLPNRGDTIYF.

The chain carries TRBV5-1 and TRBJ1-3; D is unresolved. Germline V CDR1 and CDR2: SGHRS, YFSETQ. The ends were cut back, 0 bases at V and 1 base at J, with 5 bases in the middle. The length of the CDR3 is 14 residues. The CDR3: CASSLGGSGNTIYF. In DNA form, the CDR3 reads TGCGCCAGCAGCTTGGGTGGTTCTGGAAACACCATATATTTT.

V is TRBV2 and J is TRBJ1-3; TRBD1 might be the D (5 bases). The CDR3 totals 13 residues. Germline CDR1 and CDR2: SNHLY and FYNNEI. Trimming pared 3 bases from V and 2 bases from J, leaving 5 bases between. The CDR3 DNA reads TGTGCCAGCAGTGAGGGGGCTGGAAACACCATATATTTT. Amino acids: CASSEGAGNTIYF. Supplemented by reference TRBV2 and TRBJ1-3, the full variable domain reads EPEVTQTPSHQVTQMGQEVILRCVPISNHLYFYWYRQILGQKVEFLVSFYNNEISEKSEIFDDQFSVERPDGSNFTLKIRSTKLEDSAMYFCASSEGAGNTIYFGEGSWLTVV.

V and J are TRBV4-2 and TRBJ1-5, with 7 bases matching TRBD1. Germline V gene data show CDR1 as LGHNA and CDR2 as YNFKEQ. V lost 0 bases and J lost 2; bases outside the gene matches: 7. The CDR3 is 17 amino acids. CDR3 sequence (DNA): TGTGCCAGCAGCCAAGATCCTGGGCAGGGGGGCAATCAGCCCCAGCATTTT. Translating it yields CASSQDPGQGGNQPQHF.

The CDR3 protein is CASSLVPSGVQETQYF. CDR3 coding DNA: TGCGCCAGCAGCTTGGTGCCTAGCGGGGTCCAAGAGACCCAGTACTTC. V gene TRBV5-1 combines with J gene TRBJ2-5, with 9 positions matching TRBD2. Germline trimming cut 0 bases from V and 1 base from J; bases unmatched to any gene: 4. CDR3 length equals 16 residues. From germline, CDR1 is SGHRS and CDR2 YFSETQ.

This chain connects TRBV30 to TRBJ2-2, with 8 bases identical to TRBD1. V gave up 6 bases and J gave up 7 bases; unmatched junction bases: 4. The CDR3 has 12 residues. The V gene's germline CDR1 is GTSNPN and CDR2 SVGIG (reference sequence). The CDR3 coding sequence is TGTGCCTGCCAGGGGGCCATCGGGGAGCTGTTTTTT. It translates to CACQGAIGELFF.

The rearrangement links TRBV15 to TRBJ1-4; 9 bases fit TRBD1. The trim removed 3 bases at V and 5 bases at J, leaving 1 base unmatched. CDR3 size: 14 residues. CDR1 and CDR2 (germline): LNHNV, YYDKDF (reference sequence). This chain's CDR3 is CATSRGQGNEKLFF. The DNA of the CDR3 is TGTGCCACCAGCAGGGGACAGGGAAATGAAAAACTGTTTTTT.